The 21 T cell receptor beta chains given below trace back to one sample, sequenced in a study of beta chain features in type 1 diabetes. Findings and limits, study-wide: Moderate but significant shortening of TCRB CDR3s was recorded in all four CD4+ subsets from Type 1 diabetes patients.

cDNA synthesis used the whole RNA isolate, giving expressed TCRB sequences. Method: immunoSEQ multiplex PCR; TCRdb's copy keeps in-frame clones and lacks some. The sample lists 250,000 to 300,000 clones; approximately 24% were seen once. These TCRs' antigens remain unknown. Sequenced sample: naive CD4+ T cells from blood. These receptors all come from a woman aged 25 to 39 with type 1 diabetes.

The chain joins TRBV29-1 to TRBJ2-1, with 10 bases fitting TRBD2. Germline V lookup: CDR1 SQVTM, CDR2 ANQGSEA. V lost 1 base to trimming and J lost 7 bases; unmatched junction nucleotides: 10. The CDR3 is 16 residues long. This CDR3 reads CSVEGTTSGVGNEQFF. The CDR3 DNA reads as TGCAGCGTTGAAGGGACAACTAGCGGGGTAGGGAATGAGCAGTTCTTC.

This clone was seen more than once but under ten times. The chain is built from TRBV30 and TRBJ2-3, with D maybe TRBD1 (6 bases). Trimming cost V 2 bases and J 2 bases, with 11 bases left between them. The CDR3 totals 14 residues. CDR1 GTSNPN and CDR2 SVGIG come from the germline V gene (reference sequence). CDR3 loop: CAWSWGRSTDTQYF. CDR3 bases: TGTGCCTGGAGTTGGGGGCGATCCACAGATACGCAGTATTTT.

This clone was detected only a few times. V and J are TRBV11-2 and TRBJ2-5; no clear D. The germline gives CDR1 SGHAT, CDR2 FQNNGV. This CDR3 spans 14 amino acids. V lost 0 bases to trimming and J lost 14 bases, with 19 bases between them. CDR3 in amino acids: CASSLDAVLVIQYF. The DNA for the CDR3 is TGTGCCAGCAGCTTAGATGCCGTGCTAGTCATCCAATACTTC.

The J gene is TRBJ1-2, the V gene TRBV2; TRBD1 is a possible D gene (5 bases). Trimming removed 9 bases at V and 2 bases at J, with 7 bases between. The germline V gene has CDR1 SNHLY and CDR2 FYNNEI. The CDR3 totals 11 residues. The CDR3 loop is CASGGNYGYTF. The CDR3, as DNA: TGTGCCAGTGGGGGGAACTATGGCTACACCTTC.

This clone was seen a few times. V gene TRBV5-1 combines with J gene TRBJ2-5; weak D call: TRBD1 (5 bases). Germline values: CDR1 SGHRS, CDR2 YFSETQ. V lost 3 bases and J lost 1, with 13 bases in between. This CDR3 has 15 amino acids. CDR3 nucleotide sequence: TGCGCCAGCAGCTCCACGGACACCCTCCAAGAGACCCAGTACTTC. Translating it yields CASSSTDTLQETQYF.

The V gene is TRBV4-2, the J gene TRBJ1-2, with a possible D match to TRBD1 (5 bases). In germline, CDR1 is LGHNA, CDR2 YNFKEQ. This CDR3 region has 14 residues. Trimming left V 0 bases short and J 7 bases short, with 12 bases between. In DNA form, the CDR3 reads TGTGCCAGCAGCCAAGATACGGGGGGAAGTGGCTACACCTTC. It specifies CASSQDTGGSGYTF.

Only a few counts were recorded for this clone. The rearrangement uses TRBV7-9 and TRBJ2-1; the D is unclear. Between the trimmed V and J ends, which lost 8 bases and 4 bases, there was a span of 18 bases. CDR1 and CDR2 (germline): SEHNR, FQNEAQ (reference sequence). The CDR3 has 15 residues. The CDR3: CASSLNRRGYNEQFF. The CDR3 DNA reads TGTGCCAGCTCACTGAACCGAAGAGGATACAATGAGCAGTTCTTC.

Only a few counts were recorded for this clone. The chain combines TRBV4-1 with TRBJ2-7, with D possibly TRBD1 on 6 matching bases. The ends were cut back, 5 bases at V and 6 bases at J, with 14 bases in the middle. The CDR3 runs to 13 residues. The V gene's germline CDR1 is MGHRA and CDR2 YSYEKL. This chain's CDR3 is CASSWNRVAEQYF. CDR3 DNA sequence: TGCGCCAGCAGCTGGAACAGGGTTGCCGAGCAGTACTTC.

This chain links TRBV29-1 with TRBJ2-1; the match to TRBD2 covers 10 bases. The CDR3 length is 16 residues. With 6 bases clipped from V and 2 bases from J, the junction kept 10 bases outside the gene matches. CDR1 SQVTM and CDR2 ANQGSEA come from the germline V gene. CDR3 DNA: TGCAGCGTACCAGAACTAGCGGGACGAACCTACAATGAGCAGTTCTTC. Translating it yields CSVPELAGRTYNEQFF.

This clone was seen a few times. The rearrangement uses TRBV18 and TRBJ1-1; 7 bases line up with TRBD1. With 5 bases clipped from V and 4 bases from J, the junction kept 13 bases outside the gene matches. CDR3 length equals 16 residues. CDR1 KGHSH and CDR2 LQKENI come from the germline V gene. Written as DNA, the CDR3 is TGTGCCAGCTCAAATCCGGGACAGACGAGGGCCACTGAAGCTTTCTTT. It specifies CASSNPGQTRATEAFF.

The rearrangement uses TRBV29-1 and TRBJ2-5; D is undetermined. The CDR3 is 12 residues long. The germline CDR1 and CDR2 sequences are SQVTM and ANQGSEA. The V gene lost 5 bases and the J gene lost 2 bases, with 9 bases spanning the gap. CDR3 sequence (DNA): TGCAGCGTTCGGCAGGTTCAAGAGACCCAGTACTTC. It yields the protein CSVRQVQETQYF. Full variable domain (remainder filled in from reference TRBV29-1 and TRBJ2-5): SAVISQKPSRDICQRGTSLTIQCQVDSQVTMMFWYRQQPGQSLTLIATANQGSEATYESGFVIDKFPISRPNLTFSTLTVSNMSPEDSSIYLCSVRQVQETQYFGPGTRLLVL.

This chain uses TRBV30 with TRBJ2-1; D is possibly TRBD1 (5 bases). Looked up from germline, CDR1 is GTSNPN and CDR2 is SVGIG (reference sequence). V was clipped by 3 bases and J by 10 bases, with 10 bases between them. The CDR3 runs 11 residues. The CDR3 is CAWSRRQEQFF. CDR3 nucleotide sequence: TGTGCCTGGAGCCGTAGACAGGAGCAGTTCTTC.

In this sample, this clone turned up a few times. This chain joins TRBV4-1 and TRBJ2-1, with TRBD2 identical over 12 bases. The germline V gene encodes CDR1 MGHRA and CDR2 YSYEKL. Germline trimming cut 1 base from V and 5 bases from J; bases unmatched to any gene: 6. The CDR3 loop spans 17 amino acids. CDR3 protein: CASSQGSTSGRDNEQFF. The CDR3 region has the DNA TGCGCCAGCAGCCAAGGGTCGACTAGCGGGAGAGACAATGAGCAGTTCTTC.

Regarding this clone: The same CDR3 also results from other DNA sequences found in this sample. This chain joins TRBV5-6 and TRBJ1-2; D perhaps matches TRBD1 (5 bases). CDR1 SGHDT and CDR2 YYEEEE come from the germline V gene. Between the trimmed V and J ends, which lost 4 bases and 3 bases, there was a span of 7 bases. This CDR3 comprises 12 residues. This chain's CDR3 is CASSPGDYGYTF. CDR3 sequence (DNA): TGTGCCAGCAGCCCGGGGGACTATGGCTACACCTTC.

In this sample, this clone turned up a few times. This rearrangement joins TRBV4-1 to TRBJ2-7; the D gene is possibly TRBD2 (5 bases). The V end lost 0 bases, the J end lost 3 bases, and 12 bases lay between the germline ends. The CDR3 runs 15 residues. Germline V gene lookup returns CDR1 MGHRA and CDR2 YSYEKL. The CDR3 coding sequence is TGCGCCAGCAGCCAAGATGGAGACTACGACTACGAGCAGTACTTC. This translates into CASSQDGDYDYEQYF.

Turning to this clone: At the DNA level, this CDR3 is encoded by other sequences in the same sample as well. The rearrangement joins TRBV27 to TRBJ2-7; 8 nucleotides agree with TRBD2. With V trimmed by 2 bases and J by 3 bases, 3 bases remained unmatched. The CDR3 is 14 amino acids. The germline V gene encodes CDR1 MNHEY and CDR2 SMNVEV (reference sequence). DNA of the CDR3: TGTGCCAGCAGTTTAGGAGCGGGAGTCTACGAGCAGTACTTC. This codes for CASSLGAGVYEQYF.

The chain employs TRBV6-5 and TRBJ2-2; 12 bases match TRBD1. J was trimmed by 6 bases and V by 2 bases; bases with no gene match: 4. The CDR3 spans 16 residues. The germline V gene encodes CDR1 MNHEY and CDR2 SVGAGI. Here the CDR3 DNA reads TGTGCCAGCAGTTACCGGGACAGGGGGCACGCCGGGGAGCTGTTTTTT. Translating it yields CASSYRDRGHAGELFF.

J is TRBJ2-7 and V is TRBV6-1, with a possible D match to TRBD1 (5 bases). The CDR3 covers 15 residues. Germline V gives CDR1 MNHNS, CDR2 SASEGT. V dropped 4 bases and J dropped 3 bases, with 16 bases sitting between them. CDR3 residues: CASSALTETNYEQYF. Written as DNA, the CDR3 is TGTGCCAGCAGTGCCTTGACAGAAACCAACTACGAGCAGTACTTC.

This rearrangement joins TRBV9 to TRBJ2-7, with D maybe TRBD2 (5 bases). Germline CDR1 SGDLS, CDR2 YYNGEE. This CDR3 has 15 residues. The ends were cut back, 3 bases at V and 2 bases at J, with 15 bases in the middle. The CDR3 sequence is CASSARPVGAYEQYF. Written as DNA, the CDR3 is TGTGCCAGCAGCGCCAGACCAGTGGGAGCCTACGAGCAGTACTTC.

The genes are TRBV7-9 and TRBJ1-5; D is ambiguous. The ends were cut back, 5 bases at V and 6 bases at J, with 8 bases in the middle. CDR3 length: 12 amino acids. CDR1 and CDR2 from the germline V gene are SEHNR and FQNEAQ (reference sequence). The CDR3 sequence is CASSVDIQPQHF. The CDR3 coding sequence is TGTGCCAGCAGCGTTGACATTCAGCCCCAGCATTTT.

This clone has a handful of counts. Written as DNA, the CDR3 is TGTGCCAGCAGCTCGTGGACTAGCGGGAGCGAGCAGTACTTC. Its protein is CASSSWTSGSEQYF. The genes are TRBV5-4 and TRBJ2-7; TRBD2 matches 13 bases. Trimming took 3 bases from V and 6 from J; bases not matched to a gene: 3. The length of the CDR3 is 14 residues. CDR1 SGHNT and CDR2 YYREEE come from the germline V gene (reference sequence).